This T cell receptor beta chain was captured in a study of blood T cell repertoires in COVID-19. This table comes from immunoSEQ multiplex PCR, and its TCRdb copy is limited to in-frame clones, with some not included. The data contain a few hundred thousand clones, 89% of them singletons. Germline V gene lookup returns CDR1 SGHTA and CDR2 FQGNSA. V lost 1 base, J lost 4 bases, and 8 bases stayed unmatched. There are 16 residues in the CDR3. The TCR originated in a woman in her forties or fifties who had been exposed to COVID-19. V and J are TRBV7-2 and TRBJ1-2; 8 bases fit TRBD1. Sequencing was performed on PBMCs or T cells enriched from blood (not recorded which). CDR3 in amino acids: CASSLEGTGYGYGYTF. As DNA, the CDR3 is TGTGCCAGCAGCTTAGAAGGGACAGGATATGGCTATGGCTACACCTTC.